Each of the 22 T cell receptor beta chains below was sequenced from the same sample in a study of CD8 T cells in ankylosing spondylitis. TCRdb re-called the 5' RACE reads through MiXCR, storing one row per CDR3 protein. Of around 150,000 distinct CDR3 sequences listed, 40% to 50% are singletons. The sample consisted of synovial fluid, either unsorted or a sorted T cell fraction (not recorded which). The source is a male donor with ankylosing spondylitis.

This clonotype appeared many times. The chain has TRBV30 and TRBJ2-7; 7 bases match TRBD1. Germline V gene data show CDR1 as GTSNPN and CDR2 as SVGIG (reference sequence). The CDR3 runs to 17 residues. The V gene end was trimmed by 8 bases and the J gene end by 3 bases; junction bases not matched to a gene: 22. CDR3 protein: CARTRAGGPENFYEQYF. In nucleotides, the CDR3 is TGTGCCCGAACCCGGGCAGGGGGTCCTGAAAACTTCTACGAGCAGTACTTC.

This clonotype was picked up a small number of times. V gene TRBV7-9 combines with J gene TRBJ1-1, with a tentative D call TRBD1 (6 bases). The CDR3 extends over 12 amino acids. Germline CDR1 is SEHNR and CDR2 is FQNEAQ (reference sequence). Deletions cut 5 bases from V and 4 bases from J, with 8 bases between. The CDR3 DNA reads as TGTGCCAGCAGCCTCAGGGGCACTGAAGCTTTCTTT. It specifies CASSLRGTEAFF.

This rearrangement joins TRBV5-5 to TRBJ2-7; D unresolved. CDR1 is SGHKS and CDR2 is YYEKEE in the germline V gene (reference sequence). Deletions cut 2 bases from V and 3 bases from J, with 12 bases between. CDR3 length: 14 residues. CDR3 bases: TGTGCCAGCAGCTTCTATTTCCCTATCTACGAGCAGTACTTC. Amino acids: CASSFYFPIYEQYF. The entire variable domain, with the rest obtained from reference TRBV5-5 and TRBJ2-7, is as follows: DAGVTQSPTHLIKTRGQQVTLRCSPISGHKSVSWYQQVLGQGPQFIFQYYEKEERGRGNFPDRFSARQFPNYSSELNVNALLLGDSALYLCASSFYFPIYEQYFGPGTRLTVT.

The rearrangement joins TRBV6-1 to TRBJ1-5; 11 bases agree with TRBD1. With V trimmed by 6 bases and J by 6 bases, 10 bases remained unmatched. Germline V gene sequence: CDR1 MNHNS, CDR2 SASEGT. The CDR3 is 16 residues long. The chain's CDR3 is CASSRTGGSWGQPQHF. CDR3 sequence (DNA): TGTGCCAGCAGCAGGACAGGGGGCTCGTGGGGTCAGCCCCAGCATTTT.

The chain has TRBV4-2 and TRBJ2-1; D gene uncertain. V was trimmed by 0 bases and J by 0 bases, leaving 12 bases between them. In germline, CDR1 is LGHNA, CDR2 YNFKEQ. CDR3 length equals 17 residues. CDR3 region: CASSQDAGKLSYNEQFF. Written as DNA, the CDR3 is TGTGCCAGCAGCCAAGATGCCGGAAAACTCTCCTACAATGAGCAGTTCTTC.

The chain couples TRBV27 to TRBJ2-7; possibly TRBD1 or TRBD2 for D (5 bases each). Trimming stripped 3 bases from V and 7 bases from J, with 16 bases between. The germline V gene encodes CDR1 MNHEY and CDR2 SMNVEV (reference sequence). CDR3 length: 14 residues. The CDR3 loop reads CASSFRGSLAEQYF. DNA of the CDR3: TGTGCCAGCAGTTTCCGGGGCAGTTTGGCAGAGCAGTACTTC.

The rearrangement joins TRBV20-1 to TRBJ2-7; 11 bases are shared with TRBD1. V shed 5 bases, J shed 9 bases, and the junction held 6 bases outside the gene matches. Germline lookup yields CDR1 DFQATT and CDR2 SNEGSKA (reference sequence). There are 12 residues in the CDR3. The CDR3 DNA is TGCAGTGCTCGGACAGGGGGCGCGGGGCAGTACTTC. Residues: CSARTGGAGQYF.

The chain combines TRBV7-9 with TRBJ2-7, with 10 bases lining up with TRBD1. In germline, CDR1 is SEHNR, CDR2 FQNEAQ (reference sequence). The J segment lost 6 bases and the V segment lost 3 bases, leaving 8 bases of the junction unmatched. This CDR3 contains 15 residues. CDR3 in DNA: TGTGCCAGCAGCTTCGACAGGGGGCGTGGGGCCGAGCAGTACTTC. Its protein product is CASSFDRGRGAEQYF.

CDR3 DNA sequence: TGTGCCAGCAGCTTAGATCCTAGCGGGGGGGCCTACAATGAGCAGTTCTTC. Encoded protein: CASSLDPSGGAYNEQFF. The chain couples TRBV11-2 to TRBJ2-1; 12 nucleotides align to TRBD2. The germline V gene has CDR1 SGHAT and CDR2 FQNNGV. The CDR3 runs to 17 residues. After removal of 0 bases from V and 2 bases from J, the junction contained 2 bases not matched to a gene.

CDR3 in amino acids: CSARDYVFAGTSGSNEQFF. CDR3 DNA sequence: TGCAGTGCTAGAGATTATGTGTTCGCCGGGACTAGCGGGTCAAATGAGCAGTTCTTC. The rearrangement links TRBV20-1 to TRBJ2-1; 12 positions match TRBD2. V dropped 0 bases and J dropped 7; count of bases not matched to a gene: 16. Per germline, CDR1 DFQATT and CDR2 SNEGSKA (reference sequence). CDR3 length equals 19 residues.

The V and J genes are TRBV27 and TRBJ1-2; 7 positions match TRBD1. The ends lost 3 bases at V and 5 bases at J; junction bases unmatched: 15. Germline values: CDR1 MNHEY, CDR2 SMNVEV (reference sequence). This CDR3 contains 17 residues. The chain's CDR3 is CASSFGGLGQKEYGYTF. CDR3 in DNA: TGTGCCAGCAGTTTTGGGGGTTTGGGACAGAAGGAATATGGCTACACCTTC.

The gene calls are TRBV5-1 and TRBJ2-1, with 12 nucleotides matching TRBD1. The germline V gene encodes CDR1 SGHRS and CDR2 YFSETQ. The length of the CDR3 is 15 residues. With 3 bases clipped from V and 4 bases from J, the junction kept 2 bases outside the gene matches. This chain's CDR3 is CASSWGQGAYNEQFF. The CDR3 region has the DNA TGCGCCAGCAGCTGGGGACAGGGGGCGTACAATGAGCAGTTCTTC.

V is TRBV20-1 and J is TRBJ2-3; a weak D match, TRBD2 (6 bases). Germline CDR1 reads DFQATT; CDR2 reads SNEGSKA (reference sequence). CDR3 length equals 13 residues. V was trimmed by 5 bases and J by 2 bases, leaving 11 bases between them. CDR3 amino acids: CSASRTNTDTQYF. Here the CDR3 DNA reads TGCAGTGCTTCCCGGACTAACACAGATACGCAGTATTTT.

The chain joins TRBV5-1 to TRBJ1-2; 7 bases line up with TRBD1. The CDR3 is 20 residues long. V trimming: 4 bases; J trimming: 0 bases; junction bases outside the gene matches: 21. Germline V gene lookup returns CDR1 SGHRS and CDR2 YFSETQ. CDR3 in amino acids: CASSRRPRTGQGDANYGYTF. In nucleotides, the CDR3 is TGCGCCAGCAGCCGTCGACCCCGGACAGGCCAAGGGGATGCTAACTATGGCTACACCTTC.

This clonotype has a handful of counts. The chain is built from TRBV6-1 and TRBJ2-1, with D maybe TRBD2 (5 bases). V was pared by 2 bases and J by 5 bases, with 13 bases between. Germline values: CDR1 MNHNS, CDR2 SASEGT. This CDR3 has 15 residues. The CDR3 spells CASSERAEPHNEQFF. Written as DNA, the CDR3 is TGTGCCAGCAGTGAACGAGCGGAGCCCCACAATGAGCAGTTCTTC.

In DNA, the CDR3 is TGTGCCAGCAGCCCGCAACGGGGCATCTCCTACAATGAGCAGTTCTTC. Its protein product is CASSPQRGISYNEQFF. The gene calls are TRBV7-3 and TRBJ2-1; D could derive from TRBD1 or TRBD2 (5 bases each). V was cut by 5 bases and J by 0 bases, with 14 bases left in between. Looked up from germline, CDR1 is SGHTA and CDR2 is FQGTGA. This CDR3 contains 16 residues. The variable domain in full, completed from reference TRBV7-3 and TRBJ2-1, reads GAGVSQTPSNKVTEKGKYVELRCDPISGHTALYWYRQSLGQGPEFLIYFQGTGAADDSGLPNDRFFAVRPEGSVSTLKIQRTERGDSAVYLCASSPQRGISYNEQFFGPGTRLTVL.

The rearrangement uses TRBV4-1 and TRBJ1-5; D not resolved. Per germline, CDR1 MGHRA and CDR2 YSYEKL. CDR3 length equals 17 residues. V lost 4 bases and J lost 0, with 16 bases in between. The CDR3 sequence is CASSPQAYRYSNQPQHF. The CDR3, as DNA: TGCGCCAGCAGCCCTCAAGCATACCGTTATAGCAATCAGCCCCAGCATTTT.

This clonotype was observed a few times. The V call is TRBV3-1, the J call TRBJ1-3; 8 nucleotides agree with TRBD1. Germline CDR1 and CDR2: LGHDT and YNNKEL (reference sequence). This CDR3 spans 14 amino acids. Losses at the gene ends were 4 bases for V and 7 bases for J; bases not matched to a gene: 6. The CDR3 protein is CASSRPGQDNTIYF. The CDR3 DNA reads as TGTGCCAGCAGCCGGCCGGGACAGGACAACACCATATATTTT.

The genes are TRBV5-1 and TRBJ2-1, with TRBD2 matching 7 bases. The CDR3 has 17 residues. Germline trimming cut 0 bases from V and 3 bases from J; bases unmatched to any gene: 9. The germline V gene encodes CDR1 SGHRS and CDR2 YFSETQ. The CDR3 DNA sequence: TGCGCCAGCAGCTTGGAGGGCGGCGGGACTATCTACAATGAGCAGTTCTTC. As protein: CASSLEGGGTIYNEQFF.

At least ten counts were recorded for this clonotype. CDR3 bases: TGTGCCAGCAGCTTATATGTTGGTCCGAATTCCCCTTACAATGAGCAGTTCTTC. Protein sequence: CASSLYVGPNSPYNEQFF. The chain carries TRBV7-8 and TRBJ2-1; D gene uncertain. Trimming removed 2 bases from V and 4 bases from J, with 21 bases in between. Germline CDR1 reads SGHVS; CDR2 reads FQNEAQ. The CDR3 has 18 amino acids.

As DNA, the CDR3 is TGTGCCAGCAGTTTAGCCTTAGGGGGCACAGATACGCAGTATTTT. As protein: CASSLALGGTDTQYF. J is TRBJ2-3 and V is TRBV28; possible D gene TRBD1, 5 bases. The germline CDR1 and CDR2 sequences are MDHEN and SYDVKM. The CDR3 runs to 15 residues. V was pared by 2 bases and J by 1 base, with 10 bases between.

The chain carries TRBV2 and TRBJ1-2; 7 bases match TRBD1. The CDR3 is made up of 18 amino acids. The V gene end was trimmed by 5 bases and the J gene end by 2 bases; junction bases not matched to a gene: 17. Germline CDR1 SNHLY, CDR2 FYNNEI. The CDR3 nucleotides are TGTGCCAGCAGTTTAGCAGCGCATTCAGGGGGTCTGAACTATGGCTACACCTTC. This sequence encodes CASSLAAHSGGLNYGYTF.